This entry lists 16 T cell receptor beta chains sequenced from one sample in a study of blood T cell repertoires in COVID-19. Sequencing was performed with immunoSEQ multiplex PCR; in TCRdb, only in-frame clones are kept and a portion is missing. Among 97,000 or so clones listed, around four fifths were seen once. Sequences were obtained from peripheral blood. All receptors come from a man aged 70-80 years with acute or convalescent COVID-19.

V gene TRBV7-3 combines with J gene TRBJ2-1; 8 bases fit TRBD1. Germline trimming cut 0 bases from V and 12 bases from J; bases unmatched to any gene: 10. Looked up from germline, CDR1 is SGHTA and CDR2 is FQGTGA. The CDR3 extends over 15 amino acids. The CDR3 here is CASSLTDIPGGGQFF. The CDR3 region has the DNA TGTGCCAGCAGCTTAACTGATATACCAGGGGGCGGGCAGTTCTTC.

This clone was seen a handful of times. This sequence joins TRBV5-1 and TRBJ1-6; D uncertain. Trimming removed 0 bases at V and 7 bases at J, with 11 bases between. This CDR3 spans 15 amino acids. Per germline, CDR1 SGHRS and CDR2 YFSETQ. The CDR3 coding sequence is TGCGCCAGCAGCTTGGGTGGCCACGGGAATTCACCCCTCCACTTT. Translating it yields CASSLGGHGNSPLHF.

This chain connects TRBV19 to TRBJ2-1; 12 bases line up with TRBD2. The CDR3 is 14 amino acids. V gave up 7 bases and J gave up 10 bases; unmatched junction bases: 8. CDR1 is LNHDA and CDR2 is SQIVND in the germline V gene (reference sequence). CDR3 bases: TGTGCCAGTAAGACTAGCGGGAGTATAGGGGAGCAGTTCTTC. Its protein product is CASKTSGSIGEQFF. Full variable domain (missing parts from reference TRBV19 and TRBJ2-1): DGGITQSPKYLFRKEGQNVTLSCEQNLNHDAMYWYRQDPGQGLRLIYYSQIVNDFQKGDIAEGYSVSREKKESFPLTVTSAQKNPTAFYLCASKTSGSIGEQFFGPGTRLTVL.

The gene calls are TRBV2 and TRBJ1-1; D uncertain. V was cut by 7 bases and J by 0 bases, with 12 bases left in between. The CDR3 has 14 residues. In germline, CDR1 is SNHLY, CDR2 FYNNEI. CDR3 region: CASNQESLNTEAFF. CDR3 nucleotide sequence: TGTGCCAGCAACCAGGAATCCCTGAACACTGAAGCTTTCTTT.

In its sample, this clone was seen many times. The CDR3 loop is CASSQDNRGKDYTF. The CDR3 DNA reads as TGTGCCAGCAGCCAAGACAACAGGGGAAAGGACTACACCTTC. This chain links TRBV3-1 (or the pseudogene TRBV3-2) with TRBJ1-2; 7 nucleotides match TRBD1. V lost 0 bases to trimming and J lost 10 bases; unmatched junction nucleotides: 8. In germline, CDR1 is LGHDT, CDR2 YNNKEL (reference sequence). This CDR3 is built from 14 residues.

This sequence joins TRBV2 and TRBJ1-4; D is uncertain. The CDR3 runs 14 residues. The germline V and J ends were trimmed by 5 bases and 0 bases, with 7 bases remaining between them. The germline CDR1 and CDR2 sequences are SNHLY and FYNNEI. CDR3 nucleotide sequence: TGTGCCAGCAGTCTAATTGCAACTAATGAAAAACTGTTTTTT. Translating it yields CASSLIATNEKLFF.

The chain's CDR3 is CAIRSTGSSYEQYF. The DNA of the CDR3 is TGTGCCATCAGGTCTACAGGGTCGTCCTACGAGCAGTACTTC. This chain links TRBV10-3 with TRBJ2-7; maybe TRBD1 (6 bases). The CDR3 is 14 amino acids. V lost 6 bases, J lost 1 base, and 13 bases lay in between. From germline, CDR1 is ENHRY and CDR2 SYGVKD.

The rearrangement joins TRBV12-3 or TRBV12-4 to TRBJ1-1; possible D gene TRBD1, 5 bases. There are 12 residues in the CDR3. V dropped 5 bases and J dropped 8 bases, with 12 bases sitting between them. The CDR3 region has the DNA TGTGCCAGCAGTCCCGGACAAAGCGAAGCTTTCTTT. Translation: CASSPGQSEAFF.

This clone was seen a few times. The CDR3 is CASSFGERGGQETQYF. As DNA, the CDR3 is TGCGCCAGCAGCTTTGGGGAGAGAGGTGGACAAGAGACCCAGTACTTC. The V call is TRBV5-1, the J call TRBJ2-5; perhaps TRBD2 as D (5 bases). The germline V gene encodes CDR1 SGHRS and CDR2 YFSETQ. This CDR3 comprises 16 residues. V was clipped by 2 bases and J by 2 bases, with 16 bases between them.

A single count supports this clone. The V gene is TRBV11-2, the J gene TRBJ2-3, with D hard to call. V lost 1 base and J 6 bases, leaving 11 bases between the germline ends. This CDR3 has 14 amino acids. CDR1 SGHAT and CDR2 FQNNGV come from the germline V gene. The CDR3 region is CASSLVIRSDTQYF. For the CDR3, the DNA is TGTGCCAGCAGCTTAGTGATCAGGTCGGATACGCAGTATTTT.

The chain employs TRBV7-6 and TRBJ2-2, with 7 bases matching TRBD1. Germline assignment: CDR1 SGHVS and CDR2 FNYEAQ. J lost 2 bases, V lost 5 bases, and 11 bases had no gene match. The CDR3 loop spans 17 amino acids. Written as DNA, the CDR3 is TGTGCCAGCAGCGTATCGACCGGGACAGTAAACACCGGGGAGCTGTTTTTT. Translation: CASSVSTGTVNTGELFF.

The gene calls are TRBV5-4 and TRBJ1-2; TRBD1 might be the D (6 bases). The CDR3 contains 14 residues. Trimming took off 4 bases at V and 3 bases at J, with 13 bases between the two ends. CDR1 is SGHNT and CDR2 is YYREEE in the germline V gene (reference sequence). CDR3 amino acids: CASSIGTPDYGYTF. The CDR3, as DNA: TGTGCCAGCAGCATCGGGACACCCGACTATGGCTACACCTTC.

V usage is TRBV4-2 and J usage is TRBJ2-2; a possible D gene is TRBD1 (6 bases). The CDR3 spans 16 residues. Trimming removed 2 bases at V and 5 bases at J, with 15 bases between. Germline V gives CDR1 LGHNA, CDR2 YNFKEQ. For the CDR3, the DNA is TGTGCCAGCAGCCAACCACAGGGTGGTCATACCGGGGAGCTGTTTTTT. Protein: CASSQPQGGHTGELFF.

CDR3 residues: CASSLGIGNRVDQPQHF. The CDR3, as DNA: TGTGCCAGCAGTTTAGGAATCGGGAACAGGGTGGATCAGCCCCAGCATTTT. The V call is TRBV27, the J call TRBJ1-5, with D tentatively TRBD1 (6 bases). Germline loops: CDR1 MNHEY, CDR2 SMNVEV (reference sequence). V was shortened by 2 bases and J by 5 bases, with 19 bases between the two germline ends. There are 17 residues in the CDR3.

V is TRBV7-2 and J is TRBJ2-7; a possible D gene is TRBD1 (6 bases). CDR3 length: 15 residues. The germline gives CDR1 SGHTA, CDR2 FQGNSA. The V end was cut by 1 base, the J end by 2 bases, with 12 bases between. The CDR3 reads CASSLGGGQPYEQYF. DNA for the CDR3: TGTGCCAGCAGCTTAGGTGGTGGACAGCCCTACGAGCAGTACTTC.

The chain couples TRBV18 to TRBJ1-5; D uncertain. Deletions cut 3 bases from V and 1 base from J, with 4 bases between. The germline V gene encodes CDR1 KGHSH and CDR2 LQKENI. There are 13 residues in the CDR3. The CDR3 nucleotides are TGTGCCAGCTCACCGTCGAGCAATCAGCCCCAGCATTTT. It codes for CASSPSSNQPQHF.